This T cell receptor (beta chain) was observed in a study of CDR3 diversity in severe acne (dated by TCRdb to about 2019). From the germline V gene, CDR1 is SGHAT and CDR2 is FQNNGV. Trimming at the junction amounts to 5 bases on V and 2 bases on J, and the germline ends lie 26 bases apart. The CDR3 contains 19 residues, cysteine and phenylalanine counted. Left in the record is the CDR3 DNA by itself, 57 bases read in frame from the first base. This clonotype has ten or more counts. Its antigen specificity is not known. It has no much larger one-base neighbor in the sample; base qualities were not kept. Receptors were amplified or captured by PCR. Instrument on record: Illumina HiSeq 2000. The raw public reads went through TCRdb reprocessing: fastp at Q25, MiXCR clone calling, in-frame beta chains kept. Each entry merges the rows of one CDR3 protein and shows their most common DNA and genes. The sample table shows tens of thousands of distinct CDR3 sequences, and over 40% are seen once. The top ten clonotypes cover more than 13% of the sample.

Source material: blood. The origin of this receptor is a male donor in good health, without acne. The chain joins TRBV11-2 to TRBJ2-3; TRBD2 is perhaps the D gene, given 7 matching bases. The DNA reads as follows: TGTGCCAGCAGCCATTCGGGGGCTTCAGCGGGACCCCACACAGATACGCAGTATTTT. The encoded protein is CASSHSGASAGPHTDTQYF.